Only a few counts were recorded for the clone carrying this T cell receptor (beta chain). The antigen is not known. Assay: immunoSEQ multiplex PCR; the TCRdb copy retains only in-frame clones and omits some. The sample holds 950,000 to 1,300,000 clones; about 80% are singletons and the top ten take 1.4% to 1.5%. The sample belongs to a study of shared clonotypes between healthy human individuals. Study conclusions and caveats: Naive subsets, compared against memory subsets, generally had larger estimated richness values.

Germline assignment: CDR1 SGDLS and CDR2 YYNGEE. CDR3 length equals 15 residues. The germline V and J ends were trimmed by 2 bases and 2 bases, with 14 bases remaining between them. The clonotype was recovered from a young man in good health. The chain uses TRBV9 and TRBJ2-7; D is ambiguous. The sample consisted of memory CD4+ T cells sorted from blood. Subset noted: CD45RA-negative fraction. The CDR3 DNA reads as TGTGCCAGCAGCGTTAACTCGGCTCCCACCTACGAGCAGTACTTC. Its protein is CASSVNSAPTYEQYF. Full variable domain (missing parts from reference TRBV9 and TRBJ2-7): DSGVTQTPKHLITATGQRVTLRCSPRSGDLSVYWYQQSLDQGLQFLIQYYNGEERAKGNILERFSAQQFPDLHSELNLSSLELGDSALYFCASSVNSAPTYEQYFGPGTRLTVT.